Each of the 19 T cell receptor beta chains below was sequenced from the same sample in a study of cytomegalovirus exposure and HLA in healthy donors. In the PCR, 60 Vbeta and 13 Jbeta primers were used. Repertoires were generated with immunoSEQ multiplex PCR, while TCRdb's copy carries only in-frame clones and drops some. The top ten clones hold approximately 1.3% of a sample with approximately 170,000 clones, 81% of them seen once. The source material was PBMCs. Receptor source: a man aged 45 to 65 in good health and CMV-seropositive.

The chain carries TRBV19 and TRBJ2-3; 11 nucleotides match TRBD2. J gave up 5 bases and V 7 bases, and 5 bases lay outside the gene matches. CDR1 and CDR2 from the germline V gene are LNHDA and SQIVND (reference sequence). This CDR3 spans 14 amino acids. The CDR3 loop is CASTLAGGRDTQYF. CDR3 nucleotides: TGTGCCAGTACCTTAGCGGGGGGGCGAGATACGCAGTATTTT. Full variable domain (missing parts from reference TRBV19 and TRBJ2-3): DGGITQSPKYLFRKEGQNVTLSCEQNLNHDAMYWYRQDPGQGLRLIYYSQIVNDFQKGDIAEGYSVSREKKESFPLTVTSAQKNPTAFYLCASTLAGGRDTQYFGPGTRLTVL.

This clone was seen only a few times. The chain couples TRBV29-1 to TRBJ2-1; TRBD1 is a possible D gene (6 bases). This CDR3 is 14 amino acids long. V was clipped by 5 bases and J by 8 bases, with 19 bases between them. CDR1 is SQVTM and CDR2 is ANQGSEA in the germline V gene. The chain's CDR3 is CSVREDRIGDEQFF. The CDR3 region has the DNA TGCAGCGTTCGCGAGGACAGAATCGGGGATGAGCAGTTCTTC.

The rearrangement joins TRBV7-8 to TRBJ2-7, with a possible D match to TRBD2 (6 bases). V shed 8 bases and J shed 1 base, with 18 bases lying between them. This CDR3 contains 15 residues. Germline CDR1 SGHVS, CDR2 FQNEAQ. CDR3 nucleotide sequence: TGTGCCAGCTCCGGGTGGGGGGAAGGATCCTACGAGCAGTACTTC. It specifies CASSGWGEGSYEQYF.

This chain uses TRBV28 with TRBJ2-7, with D perhaps matching TRBD2 (6 bases). Germline V gives CDR1 MDHEN, CDR2 SYDVKM. Trimming took 3 bases from V and 0 from J, leaving 15 bases between them. This CDR3 comprises 16 residues. In DNA form, the CDR3 reads TGTGCCAGCAGTTTCGCCCGGGAGAGTAGCTCCTACGAGCAGTACTTC. Amino acid sequence: CASSFARESSSYEQYF.

J is TRBJ2-1 and V is TRBV28, with D possibly TRBD2 on 6 matching bases. Trimming took off 2 bases at V and 0 bases at J, with 11 bases between the two ends. This CDR3 spans 16 amino acids. Germline CDR1 MDHEN, CDR2 SYDVKM. The CDR3 sequence is CASSLGRGRSYNEQFF. DNA of the CDR3: TGTGCCAGCAGTTTAGGGCGGGGCCGCTCCTACAATGAGCAGTTCTTC.

The chain carries TRBV6-5 and TRBJ2-2; 10 bases agree with TRBD1. Trimming at V came to 6 bases and at J to 4 bases, leaving 5 bases not matched to a gene. The length of the CDR3 is 15 residues. The V gene's germline CDR1 is MNHEY and CDR2 SVGAGI. The CDR3 bases are TGTGCCAGCAGACCAGACAGGGGGCTCACCGGGGAGCTGTTTTTT. It encodes CASRPDRGLTGELFF.

The rearrangement links TRBV2 to TRBJ2-3, with D perhaps matching TRBD2 (5 bases). The CDR3 has 12 amino acids. The V gene's germline CDR1 is SNHLY and CDR2 FYNNEI. Trimming pared 6 bases from V and 3 bases from J, leaving 7 bases between. The CDR3: CASREGTDTQYF. The CDR3 DNA reads as TGTGCCAGCAGAGAGGGTACAGATACGCAGTATTTT.

With regard to this clone: At one end, the junction sequence differs from germline, possibly due to a read error. The rearrangement uses TRBV7-7 and TRBJ2-4; 7 positions agree with TRBD2. Germline CDR1 is SSHAT and CDR2 is FNYEAQ (reference sequence). The CDR3 sequence is 13 residues long. CDR3 sequence (DNA): TGTGCTAGCAGCCTCGGGGAGGGTAACATTCAGTACTTC. Translating gives CASSLGEGNIQYF.

The chain links TRBV7-9 to TRBJ1-4; D is undetermined. With 5 bases removed from V and 2 bases from J, the gap between germline ends came to 15 bases. The CDR3 length is 16 residues. Germline V gene lookup returns CDR1 SEHNR and CDR2 FQNEAQ (reference sequence). Written as DNA, the CDR3 is TGTGCCAGCAGCACCCACACGGGGTGGACTAATGAAAAACTGTTTTTT. Protein product: CASSTHTGWTNEKLFF.

In this sample, this clone turned up once. The chain uses TRBV5-5 and TRBJ1-1; 7 positions agree with TRBD1. V shed 4 bases, J shed 2 bases, and the junction held 5 bases outside the gene matches. This CDR3 comprises 14 residues. Per the germline V gene, CDR1 is SGHKS and CDR2 is YYEKEE (reference sequence). This CDR3 is CASSGGTANTEAFF. DNA for the CDR3: TGTGCCAGCAGCGGCGGGACAGCCAACACTGAAGCTTTCTTT.

The chain uses TRBV7-9 and TRBJ1-1; no clear D gene. Trimming removed 2 bases from V and 0 bases from J, with 4 bases in between. Germline V gene data show CDR1 as SEHNR and CDR2 as FQNEAQ (reference sequence). The CDR3 is 13 amino acids. The CDR3 spells CASSLIVNTEAFF. The CDR3 DNA sequence: TGTGCCAGCAGCTTAATAGTGAACACTGAAGCTTTCTTT.

The chain uses TRBV7-3 and TRBJ2-3; perhaps TRBD1 as D (6 bases). Trimming stripped 5 bases from V and 3 bases from J, with 9 bases between. CDR1 is SGHTA, CDR2 FQGTGA, per germline. The CDR3 is 13 amino acids. The CDR3 is CASSTQGTDTQYF. DNA for the CDR3: TGTGCCAGCAGCACACAGGGTACAGATACGCAGTATTTT.

This chain connects TRBV9 to TRBJ2-6, with a tentative D call TRBD2 (5 bases). V dropped 3 bases and J dropped 0 bases, with 13 bases sitting between them. Germline-derived CDR1 and CDR2 are SGDLS and YYNGEE. The CDR3 runs to 17 residues. Written as DNA, the CDR3 is TGTGCCAGCAGCGGAAAGACGGGGAGCTCTGGGGCCAACGTCCTGACTTTC. Its protein is CASSGKTGSSGANVLTF.

The chain couples TRBV5-6 to TRBJ2-2; D might be TRBD2 (5 bases). Per the germline V gene, CDR1 is SGHDT and CDR2 is YYEEEE. The CDR3 has 14 residues. The V gene lost 2 bases and the J gene lost 7 bases, with 12 bases spanning the gap. The CDR3 DNA reads TGTGCCAGCAGCTTTAGAGGGTACGGCGGGGAGCTGTTTTTT. Protein sequence: CASSFRGYGGELFF.

The V gene is TRBV28, the J gene TRBJ1-2; D may be TRBD1 (5 bases). V was pared by 2 bases and J by 4 bases, with 14 bases between. The CDR3 runs to 15 residues. From germline, CDR1 is MDHEN and CDR2 SYDVKM. In DNA form, the CDR3 reads TGTGCCAGCAGTTTAGTCCAGGGAGGGTCCTATGGCTACACCTTC. As protein: CASSLVQGGSYGYTF.

In nucleotides, the CDR3 is TGCGCCAGCAGCCCTGGGACTAGCGGGGGGACAGATACGCAGTATTTT. As protein: CASSPGTSGGTDTQYF. The J gene is TRBJ2-3, the V gene TRBV5-1, with 15 bases fitting TRBD2. With V trimmed by 4 bases and J by 3 bases, 3 bases remained unmatched. The CDR3 has 16 residues. Germline assignment: CDR1 SGHRS and CDR2 YFSETQ. The entire variable domain, with the rest obtained from reference TRBV5-1 and TRBJ2-3, is as follows: KAGVTQTPRYLIKTRGQQVTLSCSPISGHRSVSWYQQTPGQGLQFLFEYFSETQRNKGNFPGRFSGRQFSNSRSEMNVSTLELGDSALYLCASSPGTSGGTDTQYFGPGTRLTVL.

The chain uses TRBV5-4 and TRBJ1-1; the D gene is possibly TRBD1 (6 bases). The CDR3 runs to 14 residues. Per the germline V gene, CDR1 is SGHNT and CDR2 is YYREEE (reference sequence). Trimming stripped 4 bases from V and 3 bases from J, with 13 bases between. The CDR3 DNA sequence: TGTGCCAGCAGCGTAACCCAGGGGTACACTGAAGCTTTCTTT. Its translation: CASSVTQGYTEAFF.

This clone was observed once. Different DNA sequences within this sample yield the same CDR3. This rearrangement joins TRBV5-1 to TRBJ1-4; D is uncertain. The CDR3 has 15 amino acids. Germline values: CDR1 SGHRS, CDR2 YFSETQ. Trimming took 5 bases from V and 0 from J, leaving 11 bases between them. CDR3 protein: CASSYGSSTNEKLFF. For the CDR3, the DNA is TGCGCCAGCAGTTACGGGAGTTCAACTAATGAAAAACTGTTTTTT.

Here the CDR3 DNA reads TGTGCCAGCTCACCACCGGGACAGCGATCTAACACTGAAGCTTTCTTT. The encoded protein is CASSPPGQRSNTEAFF. The chain employs TRBV18 and TRBJ1-1, with TRBD1 matching 7 bases. The junction had 6 bases not matched to a gene; V was cut back by 0 bases and J by 2 bases. CDR3 length: 16 amino acids. CDR1 KGHSH and CDR2 LQKENI come from the germline V gene.